This T cell receptor (beta chain) is drawn from a study of shared clonotypes between healthy human individuals. Execution of the assay was at deep level. Assay: immunoSEQ multiplex PCR; the TCRdb copy retains only in-frame clones and omits some. The sample consists of 2 million to 2.5 million clones, more than 90% of them appearing once. The CDR3 contains 15 residues. Per the germline V gene, CDR1 is LNHDA and CDR2 is SQIVND (reference sequence). Trimming removed 6 bases at V and 10 bases at J, with 19 bases between. This clone was observed a few times. Sequenced sample: naive CD4+ T cells sorted from blood. The subset is: CD45RA+ positively selected. The V gene is TRBV19, the J gene TRBJ1-6; tentative D call: TRBD1 (6 bases). The receptor comes from a man younger than 30 in good health. CDR3 DNA: TGTGCCAGTAGCAGGGAACAGGGTCGGGGATCACCCCTCCACTTT. Translated, it gives CASSREQGRGSPLHF.